The 7 T cell receptor beta chains listed next were all sequenced from one sample in a study of blood T cells in healthy people across ages. Using a J-beta primer mix together with a sample-barcoded 5' primer, a second PCR was run for roughly 7 to 11 cycles. Each CDR3 protein is one row after TCRdb ran MiXCR on the 5' RACE reads. Here the sample spans approximately 680,000 distinct CDR3 sequences, about 32% being singletons. Sequencing used blood. These receptors came from an elderly woman in good health.

This clonotype has a handful of counts. The V and J genes are TRBV7-9 and TRBJ1-4; possible D gene TRBD1, 5 bases. CDR3 length equals 14 residues. In germline, CDR1 is SEHNR, CDR2 FQNEAQ (reference sequence). Trimming pared 1 base from V and 7 bases from J, leaving 10 bases between. Written as DNA, the CDR3 is TGTGCCAGCAGCTTAGACAGGAGGGGTGAAAAACTGTTTTTT. Translating gives CASSLDRRGEKLFF. Together with reference TRBV7-9 and TRBJ1-4, the CDR3 gives the full variable domain: DTGVSQNPRHKITKRGQNVTFRCDPISEHNRLYWYRQTLGQGPEFLTYFQNEAQLEKSRLLSDRFSAERPKGSFSTLEIQRTEQGDSAMYLCASSLDRRGEKLFFGSGTQLSVL.

The chain has TRBV10-3 and TRBJ2-7; TRBD1 is a possible D gene (6 bases). The V end was cut by 10 bases, the J end by 0 bases, with 19 bases between. The germline CDR1 and CDR2 sequences are ENHRY and SYGVKD. The CDR3 extends over 15 amino acids. Here the CDR3 DNA reads TGTGCCAGCAGCTTCGACAGGCATAGCTCCTACGAGCAGTACTTC. As protein: CASSFDRHSSYEQYF.

This chain uses TRBV5-1 with TRBJ2-1; a weak D match, TRBD2 (5 bases). The V gene lost 5 bases and the J gene lost 0 bases, with 12 bases spanning the gap. The CDR3 length is 15 residues. CDR1 and CDR2 (germline): SGHRS, YFSETQ. The CDR3 protein is CASSLEAASYNEQFF. CDR3 DNA: TGCGCCAGCAGTCTGGAGGCGGCCTCCTACAATGAGCAGTTCTTC. Drawing the rest from reference TRBV5-1 and TRBJ2-1, the complete variable domain is KAGVTQTPRYLIKTRGQQVTLSCSPISGHRSVSWYQQTPGQGLQFLFEYFSETQRNKGNFPGRFSGRQFSNSRSEMNVSTLELGDSALYLCASSLEAASYNEQFFGPGTRLTVL.

In its sample, this clonotype was seen a few times. A much bigger clone sits one base away, suggesting this may be a read error. This chain connects TRBV12-3 or TRBV12-4 to TRBJ2-4; TRBD2 matches 9 bases. The J call may be wrong; the DNA end is better matched by TRBJ2-7. CDR3 length: 16 residues. CDR3 coding DNA: TGTGCCAGCACCCCCATATGGCTAGCGGGGAGATACGAGCAGTACTTC. It translates to CASTPIWLAGRYEQYF.

The genes are TRBV5-1 and TRBJ2-1; the match to TRBD1 covers 7 bases. Germline V CDR1 and CDR2: SGHRS, YFSETQ. The length of the CDR3 is 15 residues. V shed 3 bases and J 5 bases; nucleotides not matched to a gene: 8. The CDR3 region is CASSWDSVGDNEQFF. The CDR3 DNA reads as TGCGCCAGCAGCTGGGACAGCGTAGGGGACAATGAGCAGTTCTTC.

The rearrangement uses TRBV3-1 and TRBJ1-1, with 7 bases lining up with TRBD1. V dropped 4 bases and J dropped 0; count of bases not matched to a gene: 5. Germline CDR1 LGHDT, CDR2 YNNKEL (reference sequence). CDR3 length: 15 residues. CDR3 sequence reads: CASSLRGILNTEAFF. As DNA, the CDR3 is TGTGCCAGCAGCCTCAGGGGGATTTTGAACACTGAAGCTTTCTTT. The full variable domain, in which reference TRBV3-1 and TRBJ1-1 provide the parts outside the CDR3, is DTAVSQTPKYLVTQMGNDKSIKCEQNLGHDTMYWYKQDSKKFLKIMFSYNNKELIINETVPNRFSPKSPDKAHLNLHINSLELGDSAVYFCASSLRGILNTEAFFGQGTRLTVV.

This chain links TRBV28 with TRBJ2-2, with D possibly being TRBD1 (6 bases). In germline, CDR1 is MDHEN, CDR2 SYDVKM. CDR3 length: 15 amino acids. V lost 7 bases and J lost 2, with 14 bases in between. This CDR3 is CASITTGFNTGELFF. Written as DNA, the CDR3 is TGTGCCAGCATCACCACAGGGTTTAACACCGGGGAGCTGTTTTTT.